The TCR beta chain described here comes from a study of molecular identifiers for immune sequencing clone quantification. Germline trimming cut 4 bases from V and 8 bases from J; bases unmatched to any gene: 11. Germline lookup yields CDR1 MGHRA and CDR2 YSYEKL. This CDR3 is 15 amino acids long. TCRdb fed the PCR reads into MiXCR, producing one record per CDR3 protein. The data hold tens of thousands of distinct CDR3 sequences, with 15% to 20% observed a single time. The table lists this clonotype with a few counts. The rearrangement joins TRBV4-1 to TRBJ2-1; TRBD2 matches 7 bases. The material sequenced was naive CD8+ T cells from blood, with Jurkat cell RNA spiked in. This sample's subset: FACS-sorted CD8+CD4-CCR7+CD45RA+ naive T cells. The TCR sequence derives from a human donor in good health. Some libraries in this study had Jurkat cell RNA spiked in. CDR3 in amino acids: CASSRGLEASDEQFF. The CDR3 coding sequence is TGCGCCAGCAGCCGCGGACTAGAGGCGTCCGATGAGCAGTTCTTC.